These 15 T cell receptor beta chains were sequenced from one sample in a study of blood T cells in healthy people across ages. Sample-barcoded 5' priming and a J-beta primer mix drove a second PCR of about 6 to 12 cycles. TCRdb independently ran MiXCR on the 5' RACE reads; one entry per CDR3 protein. The data contain about 680,000 distinct CDR3 sequences, roughly 50% of them singletons. Sequencing used blood. These receptor sequences come from a woman between 55 and 75 years old in good health.

J is TRBJ2-4 and V is TRBV13; D might be TRBD1 (6 bases). Gene TRBJ2-7 matches the end of the DNA better, so the J call may be wrong. Germline V CDR1 and CDR2: PRHDT, FYEKMQ (reference sequence). The CDR3 covers 13 residues. CDR3 region: CASSGQIAYEQYF. The DNA for the CDR3 is TGTGCCAGCAGCGGACAGATCGCCTACGAGCAGTACTTC.

This clonotype was seen more than once but under ten times. V usage is TRBV7-6 and J usage is TRBJ2-2; tentatively, D is TRBD2 (5 bases). The CDR3 totals 15 residues. With 0 bases removed from V and 0 bases from J, the gap between germline ends came to 5 bases. CDR1 and CDR2 (germline): SGHVS, FNYEAQ. In DNA, the CDR3 is TGTGCCAGCAGCTTAGCGGGAGCGAACACCGGGGAGCTGTTTTTT. It translates to CASSLAGANTGELFF. Drawing the rest from reference TRBV7-6 and TRBJ2-2, the complete variable domain is GAGVSQSPRYKVTKRGQDVALRCDPISGHVSLYWYRQALGQGPEFLTYFNYEAQQDKSGLPNDRFSAERPEGSISTLTIQRTEQRDSAMYRCASSLAGANTGELFFGEGSRLTVL.

This clonotype appeared a single time. V and J are TRBV12-3 or TRBV12-4 and TRBJ2-3; D uncertain. The V end lost 1 base, the J end lost 0 bases, and 14 bases lay between the germline ends. The CDR3 is 17 residues long. CDR3 coding DNA: TGTGCCAGCAGTTTAGGACCACGCGAGACTAGCACAGATACGCAGTATTTT. This translates into CASSLGPRETSTDTQYF.

In DNA form, the CDR3 reads TGTGCCAGCAGTGCCAGCAGGGAAGCTTTCTTT. It codes for CASSASREAFF. The V gene is TRBV2, the J gene TRBJ1-1; D remains unclear. Looked up from germline, CDR1 is SNHLY and CDR2 is FYNNEI. The V and J ends lost 4 bases and 8 bases respectively, with 8 bases between them. The CDR3 consists of 11 residues. Full variable domain (missing parts from reference TRBV2 and TRBJ1-1): EPEVTQTPSHQVTQMGQEVILRCVPISNHLYFYWYRQILGQKVEFLVSFYNNEISEKSEIFDDQFSVERPDGSNFTLKIRSTKLEDSAMYFCASSASREAFFGQGTRLTVV.

To note about this clonotype: One base away lies a much larger clone, so this may be a sequencing read error. This chain connects TRBV14 to TRBJ2-1; the D gene is possibly TRBD1 (7 bases). In germline, CDR1 is SGHDN, CDR2 FVKESK. This CDR3 has 16 amino acids. With 2 bases removed from V and 10 bases from J, the gap between germline ends came to 21 bases. In nucleotides, the CDR3 is TGTGCCAGCAGCCAACCCGGGGGAACAGGGGTAGGAGAGCAGTTCTTC. This codes for CASSQPGGTGVGEQFF.

This clonotype was seen a few times. This sequence joins TRBV5-1 and TRBJ2-3; no clear D gene. Between the trimmed V and J ends, which lost 0 bases and 8 bases, there was a span of 10 bases. Germline-derived CDR1 and CDR2 are SGHRS and YFSETQ. CDR3 size: 13 residues. This CDR3 reads CASSLDPASTQYF. CDR3 bases: TGCGCCAGCAGCTTGGACCCCGCGAGTACGCAGTATTTT.

The chain employs TRBV7-9 and TRBJ2-1; 10 nucleotides align to TRBD1. Germline values: CDR1 SEHNR, CDR2 FQNEAQ (reference sequence). Unmatched junction bases numbered 5, after V lost 5 bases and J lost 1 base. The CDR3 runs 16 residues. CDR3 amino acids: CASSPGTGESYNEQFF. In nucleotides, the CDR3 is TGTGCCAGCAGCCCCGGGACAGGGGAATCCTACAATGAGCAGTTCTTC.

The count of this clonotype is one. The rearrangement links TRBV4-3 to TRBJ1-5; weak D call: TRBD1 (6 bases). The germline CDR1 and CDR2 sequences are LGHNA and YSLEER. Between the trimmed V and J ends, which lost 0 bases and 0 bases, there was a span of 9 bases. The CDR3 covers 16 residues. The CDR3 region is CASSQERTDSNQPQHF. The CDR3 DNA reads as TGCGCCAGCAGCCAAGAGCGGACAGATAGCAATCAGCCCCAGCATTTT.

The chain is built from TRBV12-3 or TRBV12-4 and TRBJ2-5; 11 bases agree with TRBD2. The CDR3 contains 15 residues. The J segment lost 5 bases and the V segment lost 5 bases, leaving 7 bases of the junction unmatched. The CDR3 sequence is CASSGTSGRWETQYF. DNA for the CDR3: TGTGCCAGCAGTGGCACTAGCGGGAGATGGGAGACCCAGTACTTC.

A word on this clonotype: A read error is possible here, since a much larger clone lies one base away. This chain links TRBV7-2 with TRBJ2-3; D may be TRBD2 (6 bases). Germline values: CDR1 SGHTA, CDR2 FQGNSA. The CDR3 length is 14 residues. The CDR3 sequence: CAGSIGGAVDTQYF. CDR3 DNA: TGTGCCGGCAGCATAGGAGGGGCGGTGGATACGCAGTATTTT.

This clonotype was counted only a few times. The V and J genes are TRBV4-2 and TRBJ2-6; the match to TRBD2 covers 13 bases. With V trimmed by 2 bases and J by 0 bases, 1 base remained unmatched. CDR3 length equals 18 residues. Germline CDR1 is LGHNA and CDR2 is YNFKEQ. CDR3 loop: CASSQRTSGGSGANVLTF. DNA for the CDR3: TGTGCCAGCAGCCAACGGACTAGCGGGGGCTCTGGGGCCAACGTCCTGACTTTC.

The chain carries TRBV15 and TRBJ1-4; D perhaps matches TRBD1 (6 bases). V was trimmed by 0 bases and J by 7 bases, leaving 9 bases between them. The CDR3 sequence is 14 residues long. Per germline, CDR1 LNHNV and CDR2 YYDKDF (reference sequence). The CDR3 protein is CATSRDRGGEKLFF. CDR3 nucleotide sequence: TGTGCCACCAGCAGAGACAGGGGAGGTGAAAAACTGTTTTTT.

A few counts support this clonotype. The gene calls are TRBV15 and TRBJ2-1; D call uncertain. This CDR3 is 15 amino acids long. CDR1 is LNHNV and CDR2 is YYDKDF in the germline V gene (reference sequence). Trimming removed 0 bases from V and 3 bases from J, with 9 bases in between. CDR3 bases: TGTGCCACCAGCAGAGAGCGGCTACTCTACAATGAGCAGTTCTTC. Protein: CATSRERLLYNEQFF.

This chain's CDR3 is CASGTPEGGLYGELFF. CDR3 in DNA: TGTGCCAGCGGGACCCCCGAAGGAGGGCTTTACGGGGAGCTGTTTTTT. The rearrangement links TRBV2 to TRBJ2-2, with D perhaps matching TRBD2 (6 bases). CDR3 size: 16 residues. The V and J ends lost 8 bases and 7 bases respectively, with 23 bases between them. Germline V CDR1 and CDR2: SNHLY, FYNNEI.

This clonotype was seen a few times. The rearrangement joins TRBV20-1 to TRBJ2-7; the D is unclear. Germline V gene sequence: CDR1 DFQATT, CDR2 SNEGSKA (reference sequence). V lost 0 bases, J lost 2 bases, and 14 bases lay in between. The CDR3 is made up of 15 amino acids. This CDR3 is CSARDLATSPYEQYF. In nucleotides, the CDR3 is TGCAGTGCTAGAGATTTGGCGACGAGCCCCTACGAGCAGTACTTC.